This TCR beta chain was recovered during a study of control samples from healthy donors and cancer patients. Between the trimmed V and J ends, which lost 6 bases and 5 bases, there was a span of 10 bases. The germline V gene has CDR1 SSHAT and CDR2 FNYEAQ (reference sequence). The CDR3 is made up of 12 amino acids. Using immunoSEQ multiplex PCR, the repertoire was profiled, and TCRdb retains in-frame clones only, with some absent. Among about 13,000 clones listed, roughly three quarters were seen once. Sequencing was performed on formalin-fixed, paraffin-embedded tissue. This TCR came from a male donor with melanoma. The V and J genes are TRBV7-7 and TRBJ2-5; weak D call: TRBD2 (5 bases). The CDR3 nucleotides read TGTGCCAGCAGGGCGGCGGGCGAGACCCAGTACTTC. Protein sequence: CASRAAGETQYF.